The 2 T cell receptor beta chains listed next were all sequenced from one sample in a study of cytomegalovirus exposure and HLA in healthy donors. PCR was performed using 60 Vbeta and 13 Jbeta primers. Assay used: immunoSEQ multiplex PCR; TCRdb lists only in-frame clones, some missing. The table lists more than 110,000 clones, 73% of them singletons. The specimen sequenced was PBMCs. The receptors derive from a human donor in good health.

This clone was counted only a few times. CDR3 DNA: TGTGCCAGCAGCCCCGACAGATCGGCGCCCCCCGAGCAGTACTTC. Encoded protein: CASSPDRSAPPEQYF. The V call is TRBV5-4, the J call TRBJ2-7; tentative D call: TRBD1 (5 bases). V lost 4 bases and J lost 6, with 20 bases in between. Germline-derived CDR1 and CDR2 are SGHNT and YYREEE (reference sequence). This CDR3 region has 15 residues.

This clone was seen only a few times. The chain carries TRBV9 and TRBJ2-5; the match to TRBD2 covers 11 bases. The germline gives CDR1 SGDLS, CDR2 YYNGEE. Germline trimming cut 3 bases from V and 8 bases from J; bases unmatched to any gene: 6. There are 14 residues in the CDR3. CDR3 sequence: CASSEGLAALTQYF. CDR3 DNA: TGTGCCAGCAGCGAGGGACTAGCGGCCCTTACCCAGTACTTC.